This T cell receptor beta chain is drawn from a study of T cell changes during pregnancy in multiple sclerosis. The germline V gene has CDR1 SGHNT and CDR2 YYREEE (reference sequence). The CDR3 has 15 residues. With 4 bases removed from V and 6 bases from J, the gap between germline ends came to 17 bases. Clones were sequenced by immunoSEQ multiplex PCR, and TCRdb holds only the in-frame ones, with some missing. Of around 56,000 clones listed, 70% to 90% are singletons. This sequence joins TRBV5-4 and TRBJ2-1; D may be TRBD2 (6 bases). This receptor was identified in a female donor with multiple sclerosis, enrolled in a pregnancy study. Sequenced material: CD4+ T cells from peripheral blood mononuclear cells, taken in the third trimester of pregnancy. CDR3 in amino acids: CASSRSGTVSNEQFF. The CDR3 DNA reads as TGTGCCAGCAGCCGATCCGGGACTGTCTCCAATGAGCAGTTCTTC.